This TCR beta chain stems from a study of CDR3 diversity in severe acne. The CDR3 contains 15 residues. Germline assignment: CDR1 SGDLS and CDR2 YYNGEE. With 4 bases clipped from V and 4 bases from J, the junction kept 6 bases outside the gene matches. MiXCR, applied by TCRdb to the PCR reads, yields one record per CDR3 protein. The sample shows under 100,000 distinct CDR3 sequences, 45% to 50% of them seen only once. The source is a male donor in good health, serving as a control. This chain links TRBV9 with TRBJ2-3; 10 bases line up with TRBD1. Sequences were obtained from blood. Written as DNA, the CDR3 is TGTGCCAGCAGCAAGAGGACAGGGGGGCCAGATACGCAGTATTTT. Its translation: CASSKRTGGPDTQYF.